Shown below are 27 T cell receptor beta chains from a single sample sequenced in a study of cytomegalovirus exposure and HLA in healthy donors. PCR amplification relied on 60 Vbeta primers (plus 13 Jbeta primers). The assay was immunoSEQ multiplex PCR, and TCRdb's table has in-frame clones only and misses some. The sample yields around 130,000 clones, about 8.5% seen once. Sequencing input: PBMCs. The receptors derive from a middle-aged man in good health and CMV-seronegative.

This clone was observed a few times. This rearrangement joins TRBV7-9 to TRBJ1-2; D remains ambiguous. V was trimmed by 1 base and J by 8 bases, leaving 8 bases between them. The germline V gene has CDR1 SEHNR and CDR2 FQNEAQ (reference sequence). This CDR3 is built from 12 residues. The CDR3 spells CASSLGILGYTF. The CDR3 nucleotides read TGTGCCAGCAGCTTAGGTATCTTGGGCTACACCTTC. The entire variable domain, with the rest obtained from reference TRBV7-9 and TRBJ1-2, is as follows: DTGVSQNPRHKITKRGQNVTFRCDPISEHNRLYWYRQTLGQGPEFLTYFQNEAQLEKSRLLSDRFSAERPKGSFSTLEIQRTEQGDSAMYLCASSLGILGYTFGSGTRLTVV.

The V and J genes are TRBV5-6 and TRBJ2-5, with 7 bases lining up with TRBD2. Matching the DNA end better, TRBJ2-7 makes the J call doubtful. This CDR3 region has 14 residues. Germline lookup yields CDR1 SGHDT and CDR2 YYEEEE. CDR3 in DNA: TGTGCCAGCAGCCCCGGACTAGGTTTGCGCGAGCAGTACTTC. It encodes CASSPGLGLREQYF.

The V and J genes are TRBV5-1 and TRBJ2-2; perhaps TRBD1 as D (6 bases). The CDR3 is 16 amino acids. Trimming took off 2 bases at V and 4 bases at J, with 15 bases between the two ends. Germline lookup yields CDR1 SGHRS and CDR2 YFSETQ. Written as DNA, the CDR3 is TGCGCCAGCAGCTTCCGACAGGTCCGGCTCACCGGGGAGCTGTTTTTT. It translates to CASSFRQVRLTGELFF.

The V and J genes are TRBV19 and TRBJ2-2, with 7 bases matching TRBD2. The germline CDR1 and CDR2 sequences are LNHDA and SQIVND (reference sequence). Trimming removed 3 bases from V and 0 bases from J; junction bases left unmatched: 1. The CDR3 spans 15 residues. This CDR3 is CASSIRGANTGELFF. DNA for the CDR3: TGTGCCAGTAGTATCCGGGGGGCGAACACCGGGGAGCTGTTTTTT.

This clone was seen only a few times. V is TRBV30 and J is TRBJ1-2; TRBD1 aligns across 7 bases. The V segment lost 5 bases and the J segment 4 bases; nucleotides outside the gene matches: 10. The CDR3 is 14 amino acids. Germline V gene sequence: CDR1 GTSNPN, CDR2 SVGIG (reference sequence). The CDR3 is CAWGKRRGIYGYTF. In DNA form, the CDR3 reads TGTGCCTGGGGTAAACGCAGGGGGATCTATGGCTACACCTTC.

This clone was observed a handful of times. The chain uses TRBV2 and TRBJ1-5; 7 nucleotides match TRBD1. The CDR3 is 15 residues long. Germline V gene data show CDR1 as SNHLY and CDR2 as FYNNEI. V gave up 6 bases and J gave up 4 bases; unmatched junction bases: 9. The CDR3 DNA reads as TGTGCCAGCAGAGGTGTTAGGGGGCCGAATCAGCCCCAGCATTTT. It is translated as CASRGVRGPNQPQHF.

The chain carries TRBV6-5 and TRBJ2-5; tentatively, D is TRBD2 (6 bases). Trimming pared 2 bases from V and 7 bases from J, leaving 8 bases between. From germline, CDR1 is MNHEY and CDR2 SVGAGI. This CDR3 has 12 amino acids. CDR3 in amino acids: CASSYVGGTQYF. CDR3 bases: TGTGCCAGCAGTTACGTGGGGGGGACCCAGTACTTC.

This clone was observed a handful of times. This chain uses TRBV15 with TRBJ1-5; 8 nucleotides align to TRBD1. Germline V gene data show CDR1 as LNHNV and CDR2 as YYDKDF (reference sequence). Trimming took 6 bases from V and 2 from J; bases not matched to a gene: 9. The CDR3 spans 16 residues. The CDR3 DNA reads TGTGCCACCAGTCCGGACAGGGCGGGGCGCAATCAGCCCCAGCATTTT. It codes for CATSPDRAGRNQPQHF.

This clone occurred a few times. V usage is TRBV30 and J usage is TRBJ1-1, with 8 bases that match TRBD1. The CDR3 spans 13 residues. CDR1 is GTSNPN, CDR2 SVGIG, per germline (reference sequence). Unmatched junction bases numbered 6, after V lost 8 bases and J lost 1 base. The DNA for the CDR3 is TGTGCCCGCAGTGACAGGGGGAACACTGAAGCTTTCTTT. This sequence encodes CARSDRGNTEAFF.

The CDR3 nucleotides are TGTGCCAGCAGACCCATCGGGGGTAGCAATCAGCCCCAGCATTTT. It translates to CASRPIGGSNQPQHF. The rearrangement uses TRBV6-1 and TRBJ1-5, with TRBD1 as a possible D gene (5 bases). V lost 6 bases, J lost 0 bases, and 12 bases lay in between. CDR3 length: 15 amino acids. Germline V gene sequence: CDR1 MNHNS, CDR2 SASEGT.

CDR3 protein: CASNLDDGTNGSPLHF. The CDR3 DNA reads as TGTGCCAGCAATTTGGATGACGGGACAAACGGTTCACCCCTCCACTTT. J is TRBJ1-6 and V is TRBV27; possibly TRBD1 for D (6 bases). V shed 7 bases and J shed 9 bases, with 22 bases lying between them. CDR1 and CDR2 (germline): MNHEY, SMNVEV (reference sequence). CDR3 size: 16 residues.

The chain recombines TRBV5-1 with TRBJ2-7; 10 bases map to TRBD2. With 0 bases clipped from V and 0 bases from J, the junction kept 3 bases outside the gene matches. CDR3 length equals 16 residues. Per germline, CDR1 SGHRS and CDR2 YFSETQ. Written as DNA, the CDR3 is TGCGCCAGCAGCTTGGGTCCTAGCGGGGGCTCCTACGAGCAGTACTTC. Protein product: CASSLGPSGGSYEQYF.

Only a few counts were recorded for this clone. The genes are TRBV5-4 and TRBJ2-5; tentatively, D is TRBD1 (6 bases). CDR3 length equals 14 residues. Germline values: CDR1 SGHNT, CDR2 YYREEE (reference sequence). Trimming left V 1 base short and J 1 base short, with 8 bases between. CDR3 sequence: CASSLKGVQETQYF. The CDR3 coding sequence is TGTGCCAGCAGCTTGAAGGGGGTCCAAGAGACCCAGTACTTC.

The rearrangement joins TRBV7-6 to TRBJ2-7; 9 nucleotides align to TRBD1. The junction had 9 bases not matched to a gene; V was cut back by 4 bases and J by 2 bases. Germline V lookup: CDR1 SGHVS, CDR2 FNYEAQ. There are 16 residues in the CDR3. The CDR3 DNA sequence: TGTGCCAGCAGCTCGCAAACCCGGGACAGGGCCTACGAGCAGTACTTC. Amino acids: CASSSQTRDRAYEQYF.

This clone was picked up a small number of times. The rearrangement joins TRBV2 to TRBJ2-5, with D possibly matching TRBD1 (6 bases). V was shortened by 6 bases and J by 5 bases, with 13 bases between the two germline ends. This CDR3 comprises 13 residues. Germline lookup yields CDR1 SNHLY and CDR2 FYNNEI. The CDR3 DNA is TGTGCCAGCAGGGTACAGGGCGGGGAGACCCAGTACTTC. Protein: CASRVQGGETQYF.

The gene calls are TRBV15 and TRBJ1-5, with TRBD1 as a possible D gene (5 bases). CDR3 size: 13 residues. V lost 0 bases and J lost 10, with 10 bases in between. CDR1 and CDR2 (germline): LNHNV, YYDKDF (reference sequence). The CDR3 region has the DNA TGTGCCACCAGCAGAGATCCAGGGCATCCCCAGCATTTT. This gives the protein CATSRDPGHPQHF. Variable domain in full (rest from reference TRBV15 and TRBJ1-5): DAMVIQNPRYQVTQFGKPVTLSCSQTLNHNVMYWYQQKSSQAPKLLFHYYDKDFNNEADTPDNFQSRRPNTSFCFLDIRSPGLGDTAMYLCATSRDPGHPQHFGDGTRLSIL.

The chain links TRBV7-7 to TRBJ2-2, with D perhaps TRBD1 (5 bases). The CDR3 spans 15 residues. V was trimmed by 5 bases and J by 2 bases, leaving 12 bases between them. Germline lookup yields CDR1 SSHAT and CDR2 FNYEAQ (reference sequence). CDR3 nucleotide sequence: TGTGCCAGCAGCCCATTGACAGTAAACACCGGGGAGCTGTTTTTT. Translating gives CASSPLTVNTGELFF.

This chain connects TRBV16 to TRBJ1-2, with D unresolved. CDR1 is KGHSY and CDR2 is FQNENV in the germline V gene. The CDR3 contains 14 residues. V lost 1 base, J lost 6 bases, and 12 bases lay in between. The CDR3 bases are TGTGCCAGCAGCCAATGGAGTCAGTTAAATGGCTACACCTTC. Translated: CASSQWSQLNGYTF.

This clone was seen a handful of times. The chain recombines TRBV5-8 with TRBJ2-7; 12 bases match TRBD2. Trimming took 0 bases from V and 4 from J; bases not matched to a gene: 2. This CDR3 is built from 15 residues. Germline CDR1 SGHTS, CDR2 YDEGEE. In DNA, the CDR3 is TGTGCCAGCAGCTTGGTACTAGCGGGGGGTTACGAGCAGTACTTC. Protein sequence: CASSLVLAGGYEQYF.

J is TRBJ2-7 and V is TRBV2, with D unresolved. The CDR3 extends over 11 amino acids. The V gene lost 2 bases and the J gene lost 4 bases, with 3 bases spanning the gap. Germline V lookup: CDR1 SNHLY, CDR2 FYNNEI. CDR3 nucleotide sequence: TGTGCCAGCAGTGAACAGTACGAGCAGTACTTC. Protein sequence: CASSEQYEQYF. The whole variable domain, remainder taken from reference TRBV2 and TRBJ2-7, is EPEVTQTPSHQVTQMGQEVILRCVPISNHLYFYWYRQILGQKVEFLVSFYNNEISEKSEIFDDQFSVERPDGSNFTLKIRSTKLEDSAMYFCASSEQYEQYFGPGTRLTVT.

This chain joins TRBV5-6 and TRBJ1-2; D is undetermined. This CDR3 has 13 residues. Germline V CDR1 and CDR2: SGHDT, YYEEEE. V was clipped by 2 bases and J by 7 bases, with 12 bases between them. The CDR3: CASSFKGEGGYTF. The CDR3 region has the DNA TGTGCCAGCAGCTTCAAGGGTGAGGGTGGCTACACCTTC.

This clone has a handful of counts. The chain carries TRBV15 and TRBJ2-1; possibly TRBD1 for D (5 bases). Trimming cost V 0 bases and J 7 bases, with 7 bases left between them. The CDR3 is 13 amino acids. The germline V gene encodes CDR1 LNHNV and CDR2 YYDKDF (reference sequence). For the CDR3, the DNA is TGTGCCACCAGCAGAGATCAGGGTAATGAGCAGTTCTTC. Encoded protein: CATSRDQGNEQFF.

This clone came up a few times. V is TRBV27 and J is TRBJ1-1, with 9 positions matching TRBD1. Germline V gives CDR1 MNHEY, CDR2 SMNVEV (reference sequence). The trim removed 5 bases at V and 1 base at J, leaving 8 bases unmatched. CDR3 length: 16 amino acids. CDR3 amino acids: CASSPHPDRGNTEAFF. The DNA of the CDR3 is TGTGCCAGCAGTCCCCACCCGGACAGGGGGAACACTGAAGCTTTCTTT.

The chain employs TRBV14 and TRBJ2-5; D is possibly TRBD2 (6 bases). Per the germline V gene, CDR1 is SGHDN and CDR2 is FVKESK. Trimming shortened V by 1 base and J by 7 bases, and 13 bases separated the two germline ends. The CDR3 is made up of 14 amino acids. The CDR3 spells CASSQARDGGTQYF. As DNA, the CDR3 is TGTGCCAGCAGCCAAGCCAGGGACGGGGGGACCCAGTACTTC.

This clone was seen a handful of times. This rearrangement joins TRBV7-2 to TRBJ1-3; D is possibly TRBD1 (6 bases). Germline CDR1 SGHTA, CDR2 FQGNSA. V dropped 1 base and J dropped 4 bases, with 11 bases sitting between them. This CDR3 is 15 amino acids long. The CDR3 reads CASSLDSGDGNTIYF. Written as DNA, the CDR3 is TGTGCCAGCAGCTTAGATTCAGGGGACGGAAACACCATATATTTT.

This clone has a handful of counts. V gene TRBV6-1 combines with J gene TRBJ1-1; the D is unclear. The CDR3 is made up of 15 amino acids. Per germline, CDR1 MNHNS and CDR2 SASEGT. V was trimmed by 4 bases and J by 2 bases, leaving 14 bases between them. The CDR3 DNA is TGTGCCAGCAGTGTACGTTTCTGGGCTAACACTGAAGCTTTCTTT. It translates to CASSVRFWANTEAFF.

The CDR3 nucleotides read TGTGCCAGCAGTACTCGGCTAGAAGAGACCCAGTACTTC. Translating it yields CASSTRLEETQYF. The gene calls are TRBV6-5 and TRBJ2-5; D is ambiguous. V lost 5 bases and J 3 bases, leaving 10 bases between the germline ends. Germline V gives CDR1 MNHEY, CDR2 SVGAGI. CDR3 size: 13 residues.